This TCR beta chain was recorded in a study of cytomegalovirus exposure and HLA in healthy donors. The study, taken as a whole, reports: Analyses of presence/absence relied on an assumption of roughly uniform sequencing depth across donors. Later analysis showed most CMV-associated TCR beta chains appearing HLA-restricted.

Use of 60 Vbeta and 13 Jbeta primers characterized the PCR. Assay used: immunoSEQ multiplex PCR; TCRdb lists only in-frame clones, some missing. The profile shows 110,000 to 150,000 clones, about three quarters of them singletons. About this clone: Antigen: not known.

Sequencing input: PBMCs. The source is a man aged 35-49 years in good health and CMV-seropositive.

In DNA form, the CDR3 reads TGTGCCAGCAGCTTAGGGACAGGGAGGTTTGAGACCCAGTACTTC. Translating gives CASSLGTGRFETQYF. J is TRBJ2-5 and V is TRBV7-9, with 8 bases lining up with TRBD1. Germline CDR1 is SEHNR and CDR2 is FQNEAQ (reference sequence). The CDR3 runs 15 residues. V was pared by 1 base and J by 5 bases, with 6 bases of the junction left unmatched.